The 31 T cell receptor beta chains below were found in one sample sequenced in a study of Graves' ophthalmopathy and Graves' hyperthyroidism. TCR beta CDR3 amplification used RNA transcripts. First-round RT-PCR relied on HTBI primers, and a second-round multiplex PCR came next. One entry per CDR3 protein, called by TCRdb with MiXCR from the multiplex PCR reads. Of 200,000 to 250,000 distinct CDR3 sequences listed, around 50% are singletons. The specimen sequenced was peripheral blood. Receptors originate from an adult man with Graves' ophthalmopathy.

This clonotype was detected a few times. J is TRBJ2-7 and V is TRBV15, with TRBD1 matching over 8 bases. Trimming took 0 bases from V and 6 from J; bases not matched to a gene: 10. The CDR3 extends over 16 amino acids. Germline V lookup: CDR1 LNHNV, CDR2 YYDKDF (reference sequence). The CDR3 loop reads CATSRDLGQGLVEQYF. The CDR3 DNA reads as TGTGCCACCAGCAGAGATCTAGGACAGGGTTTGGTCGAGCAGTACTTC.

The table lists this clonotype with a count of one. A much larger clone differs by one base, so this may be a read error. The CDR3 region is CASSRTGPGNQPQHF. The CDR3, as DNA: TGTGCCAGCAGCCGTACAGGGCCGGGCAATCAGCCCCAGCATTTT. The V call is TRBV7-9, the J call TRBJ1-5, with D maybe TRBD1 (6 bases). The ends were cut back, 5 bases at V and 2 bases at J, with 13 bases in the middle. This CDR3 has 15 residues. Per the germline V gene, CDR1 is SEHNR and CDR2 is FQNEAQ (reference sequence).

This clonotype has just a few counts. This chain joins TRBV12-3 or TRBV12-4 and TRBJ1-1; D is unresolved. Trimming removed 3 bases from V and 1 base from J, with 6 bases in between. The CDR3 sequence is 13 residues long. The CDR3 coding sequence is TGTGCCAGCAGTTTTCAGTGGAACACTGAAGCTTTCTTT. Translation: CASSFQWNTEAFF.

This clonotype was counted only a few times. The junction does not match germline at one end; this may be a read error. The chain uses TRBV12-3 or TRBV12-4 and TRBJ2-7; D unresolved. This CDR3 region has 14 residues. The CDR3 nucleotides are TGTGCCAGCAGTTGGTTGGCCGGCTCCTATGAGCAGTACTTC. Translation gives CASSWLAGSYEQYF.

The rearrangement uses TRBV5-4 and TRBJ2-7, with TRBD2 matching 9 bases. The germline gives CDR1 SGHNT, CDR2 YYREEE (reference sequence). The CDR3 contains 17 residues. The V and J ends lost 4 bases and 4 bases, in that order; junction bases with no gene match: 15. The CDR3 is CASSPTPLGTSIYEQYF. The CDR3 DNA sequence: TGTGCCAGCAGCCCAACTCCCCTCGGGACTAGCATATACGAGCAGTACTTC.

The CDR3 reads CASSRQGWNSPLHF. Written as DNA, the CDR3 is TGTGCCAGCAGCCGACAGGGGTGGAATTCACCCCTCCACTTT. The chain is built from TRBV9 and TRBJ1-6; TRBD1 aligns across 8 bases. CDR1 is SGDLS, CDR2 YYNGEE, per germline. The junction had 4 bases not matched to a gene; V was cut back by 4 bases and J by 7 bases. The CDR3 length is 14 residues.

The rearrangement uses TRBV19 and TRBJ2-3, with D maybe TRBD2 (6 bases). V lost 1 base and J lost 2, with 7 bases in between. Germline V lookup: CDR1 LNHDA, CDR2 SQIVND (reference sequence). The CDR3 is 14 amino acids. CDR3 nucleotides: TGTGCCAGTAGTATAGCGGGAGACACAGATACGCAGTATTTT. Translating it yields CASSIAGDTDTQYF.

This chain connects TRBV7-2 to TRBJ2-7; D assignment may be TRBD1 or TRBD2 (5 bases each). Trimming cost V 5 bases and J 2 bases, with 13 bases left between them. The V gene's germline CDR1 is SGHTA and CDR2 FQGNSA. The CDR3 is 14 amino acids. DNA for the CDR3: TGTGCCAGCAGCCTGGGACCTCCACCCTACGAGCAGTACTTC. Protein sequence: CASSLGPPPYEQYF.

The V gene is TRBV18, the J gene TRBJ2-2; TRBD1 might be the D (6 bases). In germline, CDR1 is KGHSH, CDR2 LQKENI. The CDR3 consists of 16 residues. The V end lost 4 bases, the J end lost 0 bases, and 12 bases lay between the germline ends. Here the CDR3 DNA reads TGTGCCAGCTCACTAGGACAGCTTTCGAACACCGGGGAGCTGTTTTTT. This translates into CASSLGQLSNTGELFF.

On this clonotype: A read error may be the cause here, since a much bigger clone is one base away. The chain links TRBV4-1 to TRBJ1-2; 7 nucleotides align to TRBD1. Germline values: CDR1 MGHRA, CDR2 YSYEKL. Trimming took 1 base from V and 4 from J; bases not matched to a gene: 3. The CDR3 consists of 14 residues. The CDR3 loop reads CASSQGQGSYGYTF. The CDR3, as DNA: TGCGCCAGCAGCCAAGGACAGGGTTCCTATGGCTACACCTTC.

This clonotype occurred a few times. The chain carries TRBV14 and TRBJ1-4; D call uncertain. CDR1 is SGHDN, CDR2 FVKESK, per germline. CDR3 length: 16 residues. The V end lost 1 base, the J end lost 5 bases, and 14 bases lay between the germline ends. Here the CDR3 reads CASSQASGPKNEKLFF. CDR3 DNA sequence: TGTGCCAGCAGCCAAGCATCCGGGCCCAAAAATGAAAAACTGTTTTTT.

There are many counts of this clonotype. The CDR3 DNA is TGTGCCAGTAGCCCTAGGACTGGTGCCTACGAGCAGTACTTC. Protein: CASSPRTGAYEQYF. V gene TRBV19 combines with J gene TRBJ2-7, with D possibly TRBD2 on 5 matching bases. Germline V gene sequence: CDR1 LNHDA, CDR2 SQIVND (reference sequence). The CDR3 loop spans 14 amino acids. V was trimmed by 6 bases and J by 2 bases, leaving 14 bases between them.

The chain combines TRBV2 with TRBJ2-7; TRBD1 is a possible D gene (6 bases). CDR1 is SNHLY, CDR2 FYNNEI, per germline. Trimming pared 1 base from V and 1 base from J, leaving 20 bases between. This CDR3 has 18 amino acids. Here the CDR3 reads CASSEGGWGTRVSYEQYF. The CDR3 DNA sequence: TGTGCCAGCAGTGAAGGAGGTTGGGGGACACGGGTTTCCTACGAGCAGTACTTC.

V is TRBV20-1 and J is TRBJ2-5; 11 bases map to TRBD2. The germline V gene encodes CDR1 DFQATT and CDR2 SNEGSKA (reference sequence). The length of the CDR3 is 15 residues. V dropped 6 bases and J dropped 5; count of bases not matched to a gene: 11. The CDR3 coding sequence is TGCAGTGCGCCAAGACTAGCGGGACGGGTTGAGACCCAGTACTTC. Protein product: CSAPRLAGRVETQYF.

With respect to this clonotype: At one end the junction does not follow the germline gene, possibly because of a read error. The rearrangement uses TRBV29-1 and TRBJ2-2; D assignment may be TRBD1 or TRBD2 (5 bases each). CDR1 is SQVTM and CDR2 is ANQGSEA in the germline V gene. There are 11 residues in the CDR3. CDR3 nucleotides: TGCAGCACCGGACACGGGAATGAGCAGTTTTTT. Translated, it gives CSTGHGNEQFF.

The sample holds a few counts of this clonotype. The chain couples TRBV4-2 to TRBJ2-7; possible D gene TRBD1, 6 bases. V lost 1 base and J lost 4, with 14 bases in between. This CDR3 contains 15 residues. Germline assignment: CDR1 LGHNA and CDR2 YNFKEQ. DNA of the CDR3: TGTGCCAGCAGCCAAGGGACAGTCCGTTCGTACGAGCAGTACTTC. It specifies CASSQGTVRSYEQYF.

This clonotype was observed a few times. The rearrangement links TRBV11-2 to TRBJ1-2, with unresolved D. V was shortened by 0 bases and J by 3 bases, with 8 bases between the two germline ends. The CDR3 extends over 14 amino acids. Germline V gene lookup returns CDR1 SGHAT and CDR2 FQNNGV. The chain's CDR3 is CASSLEAGDYGYTF. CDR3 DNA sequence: TGTGCCAGCAGCTTAGAAGCGGGCGACTATGGCTACACCTTC.

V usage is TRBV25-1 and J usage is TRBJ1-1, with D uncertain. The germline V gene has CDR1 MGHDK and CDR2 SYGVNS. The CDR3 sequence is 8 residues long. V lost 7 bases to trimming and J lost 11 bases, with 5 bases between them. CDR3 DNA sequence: TGTGCCAGCAAGAGGGCTTTCTTT. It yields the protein CASKRAFF.

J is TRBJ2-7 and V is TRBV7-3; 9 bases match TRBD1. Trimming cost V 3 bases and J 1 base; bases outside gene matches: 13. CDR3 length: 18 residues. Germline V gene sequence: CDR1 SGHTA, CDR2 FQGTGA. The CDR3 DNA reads TGTGCCAGCAGCTTGGCATACAGTGAGGGGACAGGGTCCTACGAGCAGTACTTC. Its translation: CASSLAYSEGTGSYEQYF.

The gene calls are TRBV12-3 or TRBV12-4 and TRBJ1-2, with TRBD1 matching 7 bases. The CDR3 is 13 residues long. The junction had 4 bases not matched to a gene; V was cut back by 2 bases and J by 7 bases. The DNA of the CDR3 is TGTGCCAGCAGTTTATCAGGGGGTCGTGGCTACACCTTC. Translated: CASSLSGGRGYTF.

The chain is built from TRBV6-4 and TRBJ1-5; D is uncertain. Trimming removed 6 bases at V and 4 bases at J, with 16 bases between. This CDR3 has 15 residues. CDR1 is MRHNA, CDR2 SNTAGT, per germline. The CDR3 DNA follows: TGTGCCAGCAGCCTTCTCCCAGGTTTTAATCAGCCCCAGCATTTT. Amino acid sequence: CASSLLPGFNQPQHF.

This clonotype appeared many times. Here the CDR3 reads CASSYGRGSGYTF. In DNA form, the CDR3 reads TGTGCCAGCAGTTACGGGAGGGGGTCTGGCTACACCTTC. This chain connects TRBV6-5 to TRBJ1-2, with a weak D call TRBD1 (6 bases). Per the germline V gene, CDR1 is MNHEY and CDR2 is SVGAGI. The V gene lost 2 bases and the J gene lost 7 bases, with 11 bases spanning the gap. The CDR3 totals 13 residues.

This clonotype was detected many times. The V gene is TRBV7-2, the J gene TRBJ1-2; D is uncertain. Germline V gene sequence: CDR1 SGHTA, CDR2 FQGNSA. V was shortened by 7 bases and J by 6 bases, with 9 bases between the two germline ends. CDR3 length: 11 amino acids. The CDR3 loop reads CASNPSDGYTF. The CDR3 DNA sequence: TGTGCCAGCAATCCGTCTGATGGCTACACCTTC.

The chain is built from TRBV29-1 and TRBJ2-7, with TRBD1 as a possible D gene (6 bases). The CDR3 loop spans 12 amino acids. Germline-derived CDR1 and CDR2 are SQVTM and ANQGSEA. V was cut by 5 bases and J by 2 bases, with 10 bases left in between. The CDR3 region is CSVRGGPYEQYF. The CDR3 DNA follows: TGCAGCGTTCGAGGGGGACCCTACGAGCAGTACTTC.

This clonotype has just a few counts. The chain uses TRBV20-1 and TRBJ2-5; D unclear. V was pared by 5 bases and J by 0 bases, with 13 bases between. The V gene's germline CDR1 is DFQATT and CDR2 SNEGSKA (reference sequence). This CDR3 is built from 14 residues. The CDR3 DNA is TGCAGTGCTGGAATTGCAGACTACCAAGAGACCCAGTACTTC. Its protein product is CSAGIADYQETQYF.

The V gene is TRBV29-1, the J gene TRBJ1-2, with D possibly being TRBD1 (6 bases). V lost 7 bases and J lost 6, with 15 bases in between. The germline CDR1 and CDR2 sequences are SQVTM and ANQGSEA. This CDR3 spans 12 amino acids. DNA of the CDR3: TGCAGCGCCCGGGCTGGGGGCCATGGCTACACCTTC. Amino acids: CSARAGGHGYTF.

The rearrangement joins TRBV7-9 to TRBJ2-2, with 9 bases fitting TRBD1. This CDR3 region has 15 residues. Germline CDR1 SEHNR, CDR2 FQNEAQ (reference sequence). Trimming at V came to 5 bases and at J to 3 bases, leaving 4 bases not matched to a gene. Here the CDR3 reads CASSADRGDTGELFF. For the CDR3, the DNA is TGTGCCAGCAGCGCTGACAGGGGGGACACCGGGGAGCTGTTTTTT.

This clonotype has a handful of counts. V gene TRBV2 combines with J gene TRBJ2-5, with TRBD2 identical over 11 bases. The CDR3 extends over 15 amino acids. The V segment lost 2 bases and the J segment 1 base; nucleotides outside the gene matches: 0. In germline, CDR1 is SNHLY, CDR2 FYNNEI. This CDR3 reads CASSELAGGQETQYF. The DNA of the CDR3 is TGTGCCAGCAGTGAACTAGCGGGGGGCCAAGAGACCCAGTACTTC. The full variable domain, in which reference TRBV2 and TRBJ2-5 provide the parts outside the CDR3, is EPEVTQTPSHQVTQMGQEVILRCVPISNHLYFYWYRQILGQKVEFLVSFYNNEISEKSEIFDDQFSVERPDGSNFTLKIRSTKLEDSAMYFCASSELAGGQETQYFGPGTRLLVL.

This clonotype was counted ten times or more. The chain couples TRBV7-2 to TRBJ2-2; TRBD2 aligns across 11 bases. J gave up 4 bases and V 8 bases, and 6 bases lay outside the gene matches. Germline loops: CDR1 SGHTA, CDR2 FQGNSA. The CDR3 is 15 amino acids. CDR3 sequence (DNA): TGTGCCAGCCCCCCCGGACTAGCGGGCACCGGGGAGCTGTTTTTT. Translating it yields CASPPGLAGTGELFF.

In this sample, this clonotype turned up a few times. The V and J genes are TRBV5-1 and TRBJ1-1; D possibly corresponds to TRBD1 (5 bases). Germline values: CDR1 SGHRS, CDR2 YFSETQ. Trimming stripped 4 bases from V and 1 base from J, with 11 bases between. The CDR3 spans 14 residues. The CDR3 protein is CASSPRDGNTEAFF. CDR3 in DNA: TGCGCCAGCAGCCCCAGGGACGGGAACACTGAAGCTTTCTTT. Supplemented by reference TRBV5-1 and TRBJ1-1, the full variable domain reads KAGVTQTPRYLIKTRGQQVTLSCSPISGHRSVSWYQQTPGQGLQFLFEYFSETQRNKGNFPGRFSGRQFSNSRSEMNVSTLELGDSALYLCASSPRDGNTEAFFGQGTRLTVV.

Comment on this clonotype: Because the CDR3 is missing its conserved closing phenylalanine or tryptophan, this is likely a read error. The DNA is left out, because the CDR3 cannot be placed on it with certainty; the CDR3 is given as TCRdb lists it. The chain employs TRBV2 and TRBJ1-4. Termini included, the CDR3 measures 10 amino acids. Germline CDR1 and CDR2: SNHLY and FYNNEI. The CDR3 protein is CASTLTSGSL.